This note documents a single T cell receptor (beta chain) sequence. Its target is unknown. This likely comes from a read error, as the CDR3 has no conserved phenylalanine or tryptophan at its end. The DNA is omitted, as the CDR3 cannot be located on it reliably, and the CDR3 follows TCRdb's listing. Primers included in the PCR were 60 Vbeta and 13 Jbeta primers. The assay was immunoSEQ multiplex PCR, and TCRdb's table has in-frame clones only and misses some. The data show around 130,000 clones, with roughly 72% seen just once and 1.5% to 2% held by the top ten. CDR1 is SGHTA, CDR2 FQGTGA, per germline. The CDR3 is 13 residues long, counting both termini. These data originate in a study of cytomegalovirus exposure and HLA in healthy donors. Study results and caveats: Most subjects' HLA-A and HLA-B alleles were reportedly predicted from TCR beta sequences.

Sequencing was performed on PBMCs. The receptor's source is a man aged 40-49 years in good health and CMV-seronegative. The chain joins TRBV7-3 to TRBJ1-6; TRBD1 was called by the table and not checked on the DNA. CDR3 residues: CASSLMNRPTGAL.